The clone carrying this T cell receptor beta chain was found a few times. Its target is unknown. This specimen belongs to a study of CD8 T cells in ankylosing spondylitis. Study results and limitations: Those disease-linked clones were CD8+; they were also relatively rare in peripheral blood. About 8 highly homologous variants made up a TCR beta motif, and this motif appeared characteristic of ankylosing spondylitis blood. Reported data indicate significant enrichment of disease-linked clones within matched ankylosing spondylitis synovial fluid.

TCRdb re-called the 5' RACE reads through MiXCR, storing one row per CDR3 protein. The profile shows under 950,000 distinct CDR3 sequences, over 15% of them singletons. The J segment lost 1 base and the V segment lost 6 bases, leaving 10 bases of the junction unmatched. The CDR3 is 15 residues long. CDR1 and CDR2 from the germline V gene are DFQATT and SNEGSKA (reference sequence). This receptor was identified in a male donor with ankylosing spondylitis. The gene calls are TRBV20-1 and TRBJ2-3; TRBD2 matches at 7 bases. The sample was blood, either unsorted or a sorted T cell fraction (not recorded which). CDR3 loop: CSAHARTRGTDTQYF. The CDR3, as DNA: TGCAGTGCCCACGCGCGGACTAGAGGCACAGATACGCAGTATTTT.